The T cell receptor (beta chain) described here comes from a study of T cells in Graves' hyperthyroidism and ophthalmopathy. Across the whole study: The blood sample was taken at first diagnosis, before treatment began.

RNA transcripts yielded amplified TCR beta CDR3 regions. TCR CDR3 underwent first-round RT-PCR with the HTBI primer set. TCRdb re-analysed the multiplex PCR reads in MiXCR, keeping a single row per CDR3 protein. The table records around 600,000 distinct CDR3 sequences, 14% of them present only once. This clonotype was detected many times. Its antigen is still unknown. Cells are PBMCs isolated from over 7.5 ml of fresh blood. General study results and limits: Peripheral blood also featured most of the thyroid clonotypes expanded above 0.001.

CDR3 length: 19 residues. The V end lost 7 bases, the J end lost 6 bases, and 31 bases lay between the germline ends. The sequenced sample was blood. The genes are TRBV12-3 or TRBV12-4 and TRBJ2-1, with D maybe TRBD1 (6 bases). The sequence derives from a woman in her forties or fifties with Graves' ophthalmopathy. CDR3 DNA sequence: TGTGCCAGCACCCAGAATTGGGGGCGAGGATTTTCTTGGGCCAATGAGCAGTTCTTC. Protein: CASTQNWGRGFSWANEQFF.